A selection of T cell receptor beta chains follows, all from one sample in a study of chemoradiotherapy in HPV16-positive cancers. The assay was immunoSEQ multiplex PCR, and TCRdb's table has in-frame clones only and misses some. Here the sample spans 20,000 or so clones, 84% being singletons. The sample was blood, taken from a patient who underwent chemoradiotherapy. The receptors here all came from a human donor with HPV-associated anogenital cancer. The CDR3 runs from the conserved cysteine through the conserved F or W. A D gene is named only where the DNA matches it firmly. Expanded clones get a size class; other rows say once, few or many, or leave the size out.

D gene: -
clone size: -
V gene: TRBV5-6
J gene: TRBJ1-5
CDR3 DNA: TGTGCCAGCAGCTTAAGTTTACAGGTCAATCAGCCCCAGCATTTT
CDR3 protein: CASSLSLQVNQPQHF

D gene: -
clone size: -
V gene: TRBV11-2
J gene: TRBJ1-4
CDR3 DNA: TGTGCCAGCAGCCCCCGACGGAGTGTTAATGAAAAACTGTTTTTT
CDR3 protein: CASSPRRSVNEKLFF

D gene: -
clone size: -
V gene: TRBV19
J gene: TRBJ1-2
CDR3 DNA: TGTGCCAGTAGTATAGAGGGGGGGCTCGGATATGGCTACACCTTC
CDR3 protein: CASSIEGGLGYGYTF

D gene: -
clone size: once
V gene: TRBV6-5
J gene: TRBJ2-2
CDR3 DNA: TGTGCCAGCAGAGAGAGGGACCCACCGAGGGAGCTGTTTTTT
CDR3 protein: CASRERDPPRELFF

D gene: -
clone size: once
V gene: TRBV5-4
J gene: TRBJ1-2
CDR3 DNA: TGTGCCAGCAGCTCGGGCGGGGAATATGGCTACACCTTC
CDR3 protein: CASSSGGEYGYTF

D gene: -
clone size: -
V gene: TRBV6-1
J gene: TRBJ1-5
CDR3 DNA: TGTGCCAGCAGTGAACTATCCGGAGGCAATCAGCCCCAGCATTTT
CDR3 protein: CASSELSGGNQPQHF

D gene: -
clone size: -
V gene: TRBV19
J gene: TRBJ1-6
CDR3 DNA: TGTGCCAGTAGAATTACTCTGCGCCAGGGCGATAATTCACCCCTCCACTTT
CDR3 protein: CASRITLRQGDNSPLHF

D gene: -
clone size: -
V gene: TRBV10-3
J gene: TRBJ1-1
CDR3 DNA: TGTGCCACTCAAAATAGGGGGAGCCCTGAAGCTTTCTTT
CDR3 protein: CATQNRGSPEAFF

D gene: -
clone size: -
V gene: TRBV29-1
J gene: TRBJ1-2
CDR3 DNA: TGCAGCGTTGGCGGAAGCAGGGTGGGCTACACCTTC
CDR3 protein: CSVGGSRVGYTF

D gene: -
clone size: -
V gene: TRBV7-2
J gene: TRBJ1-5
CDR3 DNA: TGTGCCAGCAGCCCCCGCAGCAATCAGCCCCAGCATTTT
CDR3 protein: CASSPRSNQPQHF

D gene: -
clone size: -
V gene: TRBV19
J gene: TRBJ1-2
CDR3 DNA: TGTGCCAGTAGTCTACGACAGGCCCAACTCTATGGCTACACCTTC
CDR3 protein: CASSLRQAQLYGYTF

D gene: -
clone size: -
V gene: TRBV19
J gene: TRBJ1-1
CDR3 DNA: TGTGCCAGTAGTATAGCTCCGGGGACGAACACTGAAGCTTTCTTT
CDR3 protein: CASSIAPGTNTEAFF

D gene: -
clone size: -
V gene: TRBV27
J gene: TRBJ2-3
CDR3 DNA: TGTGCCAGCAGTTTATGGGGTGACAGCACAGATACGCAGTATTTT
CDR3 protein: CASSLWGDSTDTQYF

D gene: TRBD1
clone size: few
V gene: TRBV6-5
J gene: TRBJ2-7
CDR3 DNA: TGTGCCAGCACGGGACAGAATTCCTACGAGCAGTACTTC
CDR3 protein: CASTGQNSYEQYF

D gene: -
clone size: -
V gene: TRBV7-8
J gene: TRBJ1-4
CDR3 DNA: TGTGCCAGCAGCTTGCTGCGGGGGAATGAAAAACTGTTTTTT
CDR3 protein: CASSLLRGNEKLFF

D gene: -
clone size: -
V gene: TRBV6-5
J gene: TRBJ2-2
CDR3 DNA: TGTGCCAGCAGTACCCCAGGTTTCACCGGGGAGCTGTTTTTT
CDR3 protein: CASSTPGFTGELFF

D gene: TRBD1
clone size: -
V gene: TRBV9
J gene: TRBJ1-1
CDR3 DNA: TGTGCCAGCAGCATCGGCCAGGGGGCCGAAGCTTTCTTT
CDR3 protein: CASSIGQGAEAFF

D gene: TRBD2
clone size: -
V gene: TRBV4-3
J gene: TRBJ2-1
CDR3 DNA: TGCGCCAGCAGCCAAGAGGGCGGGGGGAATTACAATGAGCAGTTCTTC
CDR3 protein: CASSQEGGGNYNEQFF

D gene: TRBD1
clone size: -
V gene: TRBV7-2
J gene: TRBJ1-2
CDR3 DNA: TGTGCCAGCAGCGTCCGACAGGGTGCCAACTATGGCTACACCTTC
CDR3 protein: CASSVRQGANYGYTF

D gene: -
clone size: -
V gene: TRBV7-9
J gene: TRBJ2-7
CDR3 DNA: TGTGCCAGCAGCCCAGGGGCCGGCTACGAGCAGTACTTC
CDR3 protein: CASSPGAGYEQYF

D gene: -
clone size: -
V gene: TRBV29-1
J gene: TRBJ1-2
CDR3 DNA: TGCAGCGTTGAAAAAAGGGCCTATGGCTACACCTTC
CDR3 protein: CSVEKRAYGYTF

D gene: -
clone size: -
V gene: TRBV7-2
J gene: TRBJ2-7
CDR3 DNA: TGTGCCAGCAGCTTAGCGGGCAATCCTTACGAGCAGTACTTC
CDR3 protein: CASSLAGNPYEQYF

D gene: -
clone size: -
V gene: TRBV6-1
J gene: TRBJ2-2
CDR3 DNA: TGTGCCAGCCATGTCTTGGACAGTAACACCGGGGAGCTGTTTTTT
CDR3 protein: CASHVLDSNTGELFF

D gene: TRBD2
clone size: -
V gene: TRBV7-2
J gene: TRBJ2-2
CDR3 DNA: TGTGCCAGCGGAAGCGGGGGGGGCCGGGAGCTGTTTTTT
CDR3 protein: CASGSGGGRELFF

D gene: -
clone size: -
V gene: TRBV7-3
J gene: TRBJ2-3
CDR3 DNA: TGTGCCAGCATTGACCTAGGGGTGGGTACGCAGTATTTT
CDR3 protein: CASIDLGVGTQYF

D gene: -
clone size: -
V gene: TRBV7-2
J gene: TRBJ1-5
CDR3 DNA: TGTGCCAGCAGCTTAAGGGCAGAGGGAAGGCAGCCCCAGCATTTT
CDR3 protein: CASSLRAEGRQPQHF

D gene: -
clone size: -
V gene: TRBV7-7
J gene: TRBJ2-1
CDR3 DNA: TGTGCCAGCAGCTTAGGGCCTAACTACAATGAGCAGTTCTTC
CDR3 protein: CASSLGPNYNEQFF

D gene: TRBD1
clone size: once
V gene: TRBV19
J gene: TRBJ1-4
CDR3 DNA: TGTGCCAGTAGCCGGGACAGTCCTGAAAAACTGTTTTTT
CDR3 protein: CASSRDSPEKLFF

D gene: -
clone size: few
V gene: TRBV7-2
J gene: TRBJ2-5
CDR3 DNA: TGTGCCAGCAGCTTAGGGTGGGGCTGGACAGAGTCTAAACAAGAGACCCAGTACTTC
CDR3 protein: CASSLGWGWTESKQETQYF

D gene: -
clone size: -
V gene: TRBV7-2
J gene: TRBJ1-5
CDR3 DNA: TGTGCCAGCAACGAGGGTCAGGTCAATCAGCCCCAGCATTTT
CDR3 protein: CASNEGQVNQPQHF

D gene: TRBD1
clone size: -
V gene: TRBV29-1
J gene: TRBJ2-4
CDR3 DNA: TGCAGCGTTGGGGGACAGGGGTCCCTAAACATTCAGTACTTC
CDR3 protein: CSVGGQGSLNIQYF